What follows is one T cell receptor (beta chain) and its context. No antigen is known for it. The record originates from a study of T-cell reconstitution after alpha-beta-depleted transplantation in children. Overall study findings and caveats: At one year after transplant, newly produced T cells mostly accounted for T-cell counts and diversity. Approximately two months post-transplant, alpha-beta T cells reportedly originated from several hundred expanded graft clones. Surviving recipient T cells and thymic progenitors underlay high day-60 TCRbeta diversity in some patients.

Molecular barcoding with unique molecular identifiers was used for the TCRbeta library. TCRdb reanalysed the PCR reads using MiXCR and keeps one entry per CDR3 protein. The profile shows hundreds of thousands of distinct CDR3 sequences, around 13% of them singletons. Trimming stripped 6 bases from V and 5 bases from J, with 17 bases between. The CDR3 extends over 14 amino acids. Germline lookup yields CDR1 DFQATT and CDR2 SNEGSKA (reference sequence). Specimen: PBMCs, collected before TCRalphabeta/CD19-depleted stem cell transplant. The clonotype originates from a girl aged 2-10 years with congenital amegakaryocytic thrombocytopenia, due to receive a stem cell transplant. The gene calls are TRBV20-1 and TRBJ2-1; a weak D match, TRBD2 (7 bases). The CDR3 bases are TGCAGTGCCGCCCGGGGGGCGGGGGACAATGAGCAGTTCTTC. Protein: CSAARGAGDNEQFF.